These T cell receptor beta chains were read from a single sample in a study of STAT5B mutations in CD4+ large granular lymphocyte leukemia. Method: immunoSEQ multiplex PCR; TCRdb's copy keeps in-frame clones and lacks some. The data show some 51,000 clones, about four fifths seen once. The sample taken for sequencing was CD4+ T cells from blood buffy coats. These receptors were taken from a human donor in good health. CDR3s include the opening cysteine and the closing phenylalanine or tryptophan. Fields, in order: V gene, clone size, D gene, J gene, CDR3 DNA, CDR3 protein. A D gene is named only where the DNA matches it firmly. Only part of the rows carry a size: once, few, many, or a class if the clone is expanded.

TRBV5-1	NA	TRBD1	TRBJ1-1	TGCGCCAGCAGCCCAGGACAGGGCACAAAAGCTTTCTTT	CASSPGQGTKAFF
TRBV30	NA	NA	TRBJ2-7	TGTGCCTGGAGTTTCACCCGACACAGGGACGAGCAGTACTTC	CAWSFTRHRDEQYF
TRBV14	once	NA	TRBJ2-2	TGTGCCAGCAGCCTGGGGGACCGAGTGAACACCGGGGAGCTGTTTTTT	CASSLGDRVNTGELFF
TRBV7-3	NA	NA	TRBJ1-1	TGTGCCAGCAGCCCGTTCGGGGGAGTGAACACTGAAGCTTTCTTT	CASSPFGGVNTEAFF
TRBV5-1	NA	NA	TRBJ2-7	TGCGCCAGCAGACGGACAGCTTCCTACGAGCAGTACTTC	CASRRTASYEQYF
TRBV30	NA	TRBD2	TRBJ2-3	TGTGCCTGGAGTGTGGGAGGGACCAGCACAGATACGCAGTATTTT	CAWSVGGTSTDTQYF
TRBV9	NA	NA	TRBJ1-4	TGTGCCAGCAGCGTAGCTTCCAGGGGTGGCGAAAAACTGTTTTTT	CASSVASRGGEKLFF
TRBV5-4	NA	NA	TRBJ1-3	TGTGCCAGCAGCTTCGGCCGCCACTCTGGAAACACCATATATTTT	CASSFGRHSGNTIYF
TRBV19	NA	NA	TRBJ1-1	TGTGCCAGTAGTGGGGGACAGAACACTGAAGCTTTCTTT	CASSGGQNTEAFF
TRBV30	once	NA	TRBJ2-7	TGTGCCTTAACTTTTGATACGGGACGGCCGAGCTCCTACGAGCAGTACTTC	CALTFDTGRPSSYEQYF
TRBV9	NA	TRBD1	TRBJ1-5	TGTGCCAGCAGCGTAGGACAGGGGAGTCAGCCCCAGCATTTT	CASSVGQGSQPQHF
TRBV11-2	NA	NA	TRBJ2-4	TGTGCCAGCAGCTTAACCCCCACCCTAGCCAAAAACATTCAGTACTTC	CASSLTPTLAKNIQYF
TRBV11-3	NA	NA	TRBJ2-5	TGTGCCAGCAGCTCCCAGGGAGGGACCCAGTACTTC	CASSSQGGTQYF
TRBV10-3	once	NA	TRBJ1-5	TGTGCCATCAGTGAGTCTAGGGGTTATCAGCCCCAGCATTTT	CAISESRGYQPQHF
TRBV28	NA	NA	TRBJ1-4	TGTGCCAGCAGTTCTCTTGGGACGGCTGTTAATGAAAAACTGTTTTTT	CASSSLGTAVNEKLFF
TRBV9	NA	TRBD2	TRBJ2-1	TGTGCCAGCAGCGGGGCGGGAGCTAGCCGCTCCTACAATGAGCAGTTCTTC	CASSGAGASRSYNEQFF
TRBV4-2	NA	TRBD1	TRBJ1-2	TGTGCCAGCAGCCAAGACCCACATCGACAGGGGGCGTACTATGGCTACACCTTC	CASSQDPHRQGAYYGYTF
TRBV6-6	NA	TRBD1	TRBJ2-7	TGTGCCAGCAGTAAGGGGGCAGGGCGTGCCTACGAGCAGTACTTC	CASSKGAGRAYEQYF
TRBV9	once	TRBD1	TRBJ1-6	TGTGCCAGCAGAGGACAGGGCAATAATTCACCCCTCCACTTT	CASRGQGNNSPLHF
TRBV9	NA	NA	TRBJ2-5	TGTGCCAGCAGCGTAGATACAGGCCTCCAAGAGACCCAGTACTTC	CASSVDTGLQETQYF
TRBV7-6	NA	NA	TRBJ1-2	TGTGCCAGCAGCCCCGGGACATCTAACTATGGCTACACCTTC	CASSPGTSNYGYTF
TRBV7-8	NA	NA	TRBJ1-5	TGTGCCAGCAGCAATCAACGGGACGTTAGCAATCAGCCCCAGCATTTT	CASSNQRDVSNQPQHF
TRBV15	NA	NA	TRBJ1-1	TGTGCCACCAGCACACCACCCGGGGCAGCCTCCATGAACACTGAAGCTTTCTTT	CATSTPPGAASMNTEAFF
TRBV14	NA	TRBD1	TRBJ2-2	TGTGCCAGCAGCCTCCGGGACAGAGGTCCCGGGGAGCTGTTTTTT	CASSLRDRGPGELFF
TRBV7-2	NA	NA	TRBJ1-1	TGTGCCAGCAGCTTAGTTGGGGGATTAGGGACTGAAGCTTTCTTT	CASSLVGGLGTEAFF
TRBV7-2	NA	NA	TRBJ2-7	TGTGCCAGCAGCTTAGTAGGGGGTAAAGGGTACGAGCAGTACTTC	CASSLVGGKGYEQYF
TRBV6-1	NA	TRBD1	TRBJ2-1	TGTGCCAGCAACAATTACAGGGGGAACAGTGAGCAGTTCTTC	CASNNYRGNSEQFF
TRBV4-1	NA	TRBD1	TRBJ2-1	TGCGCCAGCAGCCGGACGACAGGGCTGCTCGACTACAATGAGCAGTTCTTC	CASSRTTGLLDYNEQFF
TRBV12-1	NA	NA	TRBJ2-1	TGTGCCAGCAGCTTTTGGGAGCCTCGTAGCTCCTACAATGAGCAGTTCTTC	CASSFWEPRSSYNEQFF
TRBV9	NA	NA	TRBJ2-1	TGTGCCAGCAGCGGACCGCGACAGTACAATGAGCAGTTCTTC	CASSGPRQYNEQFF
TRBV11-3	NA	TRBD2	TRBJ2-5	TGTGCCAGCAGCTGGGAGGGAGGGCCGGGAGAGACCCAGTACTTC	CASSWEGGPGETQYF
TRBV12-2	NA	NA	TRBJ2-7	TGTGCAAGTCGCTTATGCGAGTACGAGCAGTACTTC	CASRLCEYEQYF
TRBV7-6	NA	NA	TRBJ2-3	TGCGCCAGCAGCTTAGTGGGCGTACTTAGCACAGATACGCAGTATTTT	CASSLVGVLSTDTQYF
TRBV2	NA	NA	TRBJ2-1	TGTGCCAGCAGTCCCATGTACCTGGTGAATGAGCAGTTCTTC	CASSPMYLVNEQFF
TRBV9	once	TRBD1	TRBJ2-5	TGTGCCAGCGGGGGGGGGACAGGGGGTCAAGAGACCCAGTACTTC	CASGGGTGGQETQYF
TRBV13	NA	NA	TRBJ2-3	TGTGCCAGCAGCTTAGGCCTCCGGGAGAGCACAGATACGCAGTATTTT	CASSLGLRESTDTQYF
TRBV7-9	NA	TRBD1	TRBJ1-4	TGTGCCAGCAGCTTTGCCGGGACAGGGGTCGAAAAACTGTTTTTT	CASSFAGTGVEKLFF
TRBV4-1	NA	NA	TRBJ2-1	TGCGCCAGCAGTCAAGAAGGAGGCAAGAGAGGTGAGCAGTTCTTC	CASSQEGGKRGEQFF
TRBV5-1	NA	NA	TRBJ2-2	TGCGCCAGCAGCTTGCAGGGCCTAAACGGGGAGCTGTTTTTT	CASSLQGLNGELFF
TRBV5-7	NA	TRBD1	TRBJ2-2	TGTGCCAGCAGCCGACCGGACAGGGGGCATGTTACCGGCGGGGAGCTGTTTTTT	CASSRPDRGHVTGGELFF
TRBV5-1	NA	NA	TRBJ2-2	TGCGCCAGCATGGGCAGGGCGAACACCGGGGAGCTGTTTTTT	CASMGRANTGELFF
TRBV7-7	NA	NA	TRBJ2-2	TGTGCCAGCAGCCCTCAGGACACCGGGGAGCTGTTTTTT	CASSPQDTGELFF
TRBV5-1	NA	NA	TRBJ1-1	TGCGCCAGCAGCTTGGGAGCCGGGCGGGGTGAAGCTTTCTTT	CASSLGAGRGEAFF
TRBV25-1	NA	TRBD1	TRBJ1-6	TGTGCCAGTAGAGGGGGCACTTCCCACGACTATAATTCACCCCTCCACTTT	CASRGGTSHDYNSPLHF
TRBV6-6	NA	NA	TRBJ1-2	TGTGCCAGCAGACCTAGGATAACGGGCGGCTACACCTTC	CASRPRITGGYTF